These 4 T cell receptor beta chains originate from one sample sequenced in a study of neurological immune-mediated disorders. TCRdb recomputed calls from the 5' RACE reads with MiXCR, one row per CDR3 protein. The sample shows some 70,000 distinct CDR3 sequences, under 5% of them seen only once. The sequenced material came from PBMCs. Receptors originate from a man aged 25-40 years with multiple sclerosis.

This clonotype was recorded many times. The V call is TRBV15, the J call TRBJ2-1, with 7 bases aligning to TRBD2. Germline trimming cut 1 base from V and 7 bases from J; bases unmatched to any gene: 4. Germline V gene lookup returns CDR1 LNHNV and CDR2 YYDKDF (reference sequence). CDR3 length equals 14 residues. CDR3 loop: CATSRGLAENEQFF. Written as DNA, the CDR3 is TGTGCCACCAGCAGAGGTCTAGCGGAAAATGAGCAGTTCTTC.

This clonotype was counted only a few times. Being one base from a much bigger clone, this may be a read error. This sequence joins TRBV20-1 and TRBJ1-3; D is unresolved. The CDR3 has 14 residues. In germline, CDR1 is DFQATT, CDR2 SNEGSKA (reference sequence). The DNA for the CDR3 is TGCAGTGCTAGAGGCGGGAGTTATGGAAAAACCATATATTTT. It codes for CSARGGSYGKTIYF.

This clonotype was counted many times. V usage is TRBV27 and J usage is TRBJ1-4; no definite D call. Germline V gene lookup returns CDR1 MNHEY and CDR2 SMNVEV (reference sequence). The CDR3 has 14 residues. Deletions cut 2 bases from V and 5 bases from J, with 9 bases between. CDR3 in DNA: TGTGCCAGCAGTTTAACTGGTTTCAATGAAAAACTGTTTTTT. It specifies CASSLTGFNEKLFF.

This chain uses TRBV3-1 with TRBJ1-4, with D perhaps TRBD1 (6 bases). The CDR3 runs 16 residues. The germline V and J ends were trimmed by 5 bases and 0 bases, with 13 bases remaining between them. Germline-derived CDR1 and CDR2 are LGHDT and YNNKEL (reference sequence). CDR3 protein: CASSTGFKATNEKLFF. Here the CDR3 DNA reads TGTGCCAGCAGCACAGGGTTTAAAGCAACTAATGAAAAACTGTTTTTT.